This TCR beta chain was profiled in a study of cytomegalovirus exposure and HLA in healthy donors. This clone was seen more than once but under ten times. Its antigen is not known. General study results and limits: Among TCR beta chains, those listed as cytomegalovirus-associated numbered about 160. Among the CMV-associated chains, a few were confirmed in vitro as specific for CMV antigens. Across donors, most TCRs were seen rarely, yet some public ones were widespread.

Method: immunoSEQ multiplex PCR; TCRdb's copy keeps in-frame clones and lacks some. The sample carries 90,000 to 120,000 clones, 70% to 90% recorded once. The CDR3 is made up of 14 amino acids. V was clipped by 3 bases and J by 5 bases, with 8 bases between them. Germline assignment: CDR1 SGHTA and CDR2 FQGNSA. From the 120-subject validation cohort, which was separate from the approximately 700-subject first cohort, the donors were drawn. Source material: PBMCs. The chain has TRBV7-2 and TRBJ1-6; D is uncertain. The clonotype was recovered from a woman aged 18 to 35 in good health and CMV-seronegative. CDR3 nucleotide sequence: TGTGCCAGCAGCTTTCGGAGGAATAATTCACCCCTCCACTTT. Amino acid sequence: CASSFRRNNSPLHF.